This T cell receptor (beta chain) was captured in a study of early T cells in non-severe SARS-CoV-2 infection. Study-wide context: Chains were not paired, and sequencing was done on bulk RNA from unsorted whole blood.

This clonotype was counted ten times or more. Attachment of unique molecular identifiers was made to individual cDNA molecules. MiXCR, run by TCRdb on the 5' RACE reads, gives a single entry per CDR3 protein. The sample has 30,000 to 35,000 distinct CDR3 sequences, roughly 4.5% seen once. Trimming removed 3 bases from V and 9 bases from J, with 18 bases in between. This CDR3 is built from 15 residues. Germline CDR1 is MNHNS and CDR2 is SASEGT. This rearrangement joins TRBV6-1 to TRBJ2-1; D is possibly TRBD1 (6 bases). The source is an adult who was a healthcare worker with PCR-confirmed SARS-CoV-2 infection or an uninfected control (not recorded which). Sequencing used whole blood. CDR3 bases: TGTGCCAGCAGTGAGAATCCCGGGACAAAGGGTGAGCAGTTCTTC. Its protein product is CASSENPGTKGEQFF.